The rows below give T cell receptor beta chains drawn from one sample of a study of beta chain features in type 1 diabetes. Here immunoSEQ multiplex PCR was the method, and the copy in TCRdb shows in-frame clones only, minus some. The sample consists of hundreds of thousands of clones, more than 11% of them appearing once. Sequenced: naive CD4+ T cells from blood. These receptors were taken from a man aged 30 to 45 in good health. Both conserved end residues are part of each CDR3.

v_call cdr3_aa
TRBV30 CAWSPGLAGGGQFF
TRBV5-1 CASSWGDGRLSYEQYF
TRBV1 CTSSQDQREGDTGELFF
TRBV14 CASSRTTGVKNIQYF
TRBV7-9 CASSRRQDATDTQYF
TRBV14 CASSQVGSGGADTQYF
TRBV6-5 CASSYTRQNYGYTF
TRBV2 CASSGTEMKGIQYF
TRBV29-1 CSVAAGDTQYF
TRBV30 CAWIRPVNTEAFF
TRBV30 CAWSVGGGISGNEQFF
TRBV14 CASSQRTGTGVLDEQFF
TRBV4-3 CASSQLSDRNGYTF
TRBV7-2 CASSRAVQETQYF
TRBV7-9 CASSGSGGTETQYF
TRBV4-3 CASSQEWRGTDTQYF
TRBV5-4 CASSSRDRGPETQYF